This entry features one T cell receptor beta chain sequence. Its antigen remains unidentified. These data belong to a study of T cells in Graves' hyperthyroidism and ophthalmopathy. About the research overall: Upon initial diagnosis and before any treatment, peripheral blood was collected. Regarding the study as a whole: Clonotypes that were expanded in thyroid above 0.001 mostly appeared in blood too.

V was trimmed by 0 bases and J by 10 bases, leaving 10 bases between them. CDR1 is SGHRS and CDR2 is YFSETQ in the germline V gene. The CDR3 contains 12 residues. Amplification of TCR beta CDR3 regions used RNA as the template. TCR CDR3 regions were first amplified by RT-PCR with HTBI primers. TCRdb analysed the multiplex PCR reads with MiXCR anew, one entry per CDR3 protein. This sample carries some 300,000 distinct CDR3 sequences, roughly 18% of them seen once, and the ten largest clones take just under 40%. The study included ophthalmopathy patients with Clinical Activity Score at least 3, NOSPECS grade at least 4 and duration under 3 months. Not enrolled were patients with uncontrolled infection, other autoimmune disease, pregnancy or lactation.

The TCR originated in a man over 45 with Graves' ophthalmopathy. Sequencing was done on a sample of blood. V is TRBV5-1 and J is TRBJ1-1; unclear D gene. The CDR3 nucleotides read TGCGCCAGCAGCTTGGGTGAGGATGGAGCTTTCTTT. Its translation is CASSLGEDGAFF.